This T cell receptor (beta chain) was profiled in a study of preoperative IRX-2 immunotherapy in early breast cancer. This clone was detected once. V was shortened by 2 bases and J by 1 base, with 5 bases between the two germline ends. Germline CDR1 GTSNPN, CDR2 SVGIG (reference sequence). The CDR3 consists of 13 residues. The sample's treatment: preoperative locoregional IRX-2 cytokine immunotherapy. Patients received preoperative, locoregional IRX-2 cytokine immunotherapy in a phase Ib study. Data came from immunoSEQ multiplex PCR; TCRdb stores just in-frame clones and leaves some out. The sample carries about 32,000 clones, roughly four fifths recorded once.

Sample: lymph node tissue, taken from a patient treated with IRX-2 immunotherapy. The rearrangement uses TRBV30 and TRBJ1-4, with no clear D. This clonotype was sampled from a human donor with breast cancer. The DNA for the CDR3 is TGTGCCTGGAGTCGGGGAACTAATGAAAAACTGTTTTTT. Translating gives CAWSRGTNEKLFF. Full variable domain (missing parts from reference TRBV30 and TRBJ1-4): SQTIHQWPATLVQPVGSPLSLECTVEGTSNPNLYWYRQAAGRGLQLLFYSVGIGQISSEVPQNLSASRPQDRQFILSSKKLLLSDSGFYLCAWSRGTNEKLFFGSGTQLSVL.